This TCR beta chain was recorded in a study of blood T cell repertoires in COVID-19. Study summary: Sites in the United States, Italy and Spain provided acute and convalescent COVID-19 samples. The cDNA or gDNA used as material had been derived from T cells, B-cell-depleted T cells, or PBMCs.

The cohort comprised adults aged 18 to 89 years residing in approximately 25 US areas. In the original processing: The authors estimated nucleated cell counts from reference gene primer amplification. The repertoire was sequenced with immunoSEQ multiplex PCR; TCRdb's copy has only in-frame clones and lacks some. V and J calls and clone size are as listed in that table; D and trimming were resolved from the DNA. The data contain about 380,000 clones, more than 75% of them singletons. The sequenced material came from PBMCs or T cells enriched from blood (not recorded which). The sequence came from a woman younger than 30 who had recovered from COVID-19.

CDR3 region: CASSLGAVNYEQYF. The CDR3 coding sequence is TGCGCCAGCAGCTTGGGGGCAGTGAACTACGAGCAGTACTTC. The V gene is TRBV5-1, the J gene TRBJ2-7; D uncertain. Germline V CDR1 and CDR2: SGHRS, YFSETQ. There are 14 residues in the CDR3. V was pared by 0 bases and J by 3 bases, with 10 bases between.